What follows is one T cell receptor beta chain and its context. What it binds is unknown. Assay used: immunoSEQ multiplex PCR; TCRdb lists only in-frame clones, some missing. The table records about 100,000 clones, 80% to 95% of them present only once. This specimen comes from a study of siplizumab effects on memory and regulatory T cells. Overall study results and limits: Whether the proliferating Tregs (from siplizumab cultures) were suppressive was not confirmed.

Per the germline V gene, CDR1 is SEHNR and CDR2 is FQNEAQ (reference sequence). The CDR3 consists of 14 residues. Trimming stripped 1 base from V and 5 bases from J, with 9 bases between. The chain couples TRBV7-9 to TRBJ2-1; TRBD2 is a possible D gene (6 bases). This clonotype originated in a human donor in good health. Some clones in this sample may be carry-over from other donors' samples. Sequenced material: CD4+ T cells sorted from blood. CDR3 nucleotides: TGTGCCAGCAGCTTAGGGGCTAGCGACAATGAGCAGTTCTTC. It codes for CASSLGASDNEQFF.